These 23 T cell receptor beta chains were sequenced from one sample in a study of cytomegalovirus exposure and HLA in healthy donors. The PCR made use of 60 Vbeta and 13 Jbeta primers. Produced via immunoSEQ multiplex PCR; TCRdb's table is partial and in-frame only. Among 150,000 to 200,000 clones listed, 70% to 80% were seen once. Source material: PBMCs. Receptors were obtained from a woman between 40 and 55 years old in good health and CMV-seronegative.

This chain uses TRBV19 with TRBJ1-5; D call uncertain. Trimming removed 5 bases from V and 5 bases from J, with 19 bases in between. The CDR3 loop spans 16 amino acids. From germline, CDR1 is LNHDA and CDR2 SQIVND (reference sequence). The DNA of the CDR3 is TGTGCCAGTAGTGATAGTCTTCCGTCAACCTATCAGCCCCAGCATTTT. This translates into CASSDSLPSTYQPQHF.

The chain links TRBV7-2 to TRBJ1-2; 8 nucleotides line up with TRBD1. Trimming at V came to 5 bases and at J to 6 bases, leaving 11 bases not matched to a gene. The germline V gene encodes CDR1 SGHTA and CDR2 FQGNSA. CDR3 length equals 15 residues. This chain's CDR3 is CASSQDRAIKDGYTF. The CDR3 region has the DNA TGTGCCAGCAGCCAGGACAGGGCAATTAAGGATGGCTACACCTTC.

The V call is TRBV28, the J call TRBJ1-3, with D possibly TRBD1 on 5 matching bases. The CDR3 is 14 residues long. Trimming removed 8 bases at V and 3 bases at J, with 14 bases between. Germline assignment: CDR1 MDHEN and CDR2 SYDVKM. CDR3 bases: TGTGCCAGCTCCCTCTGGGGGGATGGAAACACCATATATTTT. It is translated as CASSLWGDGNTIYF. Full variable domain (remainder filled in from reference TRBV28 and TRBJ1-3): DVKVTQSSRYLVKRTGEKVFLECVQDMDHENMFWYRQDPGLGLRLIYFSYDVKMKEKGDIPEGYSVSREKKERFSLILESASTNQTSMYLCASSLWGDGNTIYFGEGSWLTVV.

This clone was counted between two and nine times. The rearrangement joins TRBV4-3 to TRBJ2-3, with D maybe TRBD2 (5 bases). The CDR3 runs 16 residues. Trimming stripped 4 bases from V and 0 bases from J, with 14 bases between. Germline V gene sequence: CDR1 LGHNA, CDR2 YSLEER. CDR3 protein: CASSLGSRTSTDTQYF. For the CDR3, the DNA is TGCGCCAGCAGCCTAGGAAGCCGGACTAGCACAGATACGCAGTATTTT.

For the CDR3, the DNA is TGTGCCAGTAGTATTCAAGGGGCTGACACTGAAGCTTTCTTT. As protein: CASSIQGADTEAFF. The V and J genes are TRBV19 and TRBJ1-1; a weak D match, TRBD1 (5 bases). Per germline, CDR1 LNHDA and CDR2 SQIVND (reference sequence). CDR3 length: 14 amino acids. The V end was cut by 3 bases, the J end by 3 bases, with 11 bases between. Together with reference TRBV19 and TRBJ1-1, the CDR3 gives the full variable domain: DGGITQSPKYLFRKEGQNVTLSCEQNLNHDAMYWYRQDPGQGLRLIYYSQIVNDFQKGDIAEGYSVSREKKESFPLTVTSAQKNPTAFYLCASSIQGADTEAFFGQGTRLTVV.

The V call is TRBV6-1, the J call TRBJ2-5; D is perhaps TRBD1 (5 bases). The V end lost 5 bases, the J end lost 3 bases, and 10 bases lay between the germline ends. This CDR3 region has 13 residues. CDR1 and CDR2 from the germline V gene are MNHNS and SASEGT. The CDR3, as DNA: TGTGCCAGCAGTCCGCAGGGAAAAGAGACCCAGTACTTC. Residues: CASSPQGKETQYF.

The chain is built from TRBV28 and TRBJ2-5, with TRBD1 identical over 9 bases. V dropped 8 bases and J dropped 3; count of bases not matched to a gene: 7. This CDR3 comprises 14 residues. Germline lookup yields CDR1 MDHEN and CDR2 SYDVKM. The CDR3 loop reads CASASTGGEETQYF. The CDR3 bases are TGTGCCAGCGCCTCAACAGGGGGCGAAGAGACCCAGTACTTC.

CDR3 sequence (DNA): TGTGCCAGTAGTTACAGAACGAACACTGAAGCTTTCTTT. Translating it yields CASSYRTNTEAFF. V usage is TRBV19 and J usage is TRBJ1-1; D is unclear. The CDR3 sequence is 13 residues long. In germline, CDR1 is LNHDA, CDR2 SQIVND (reference sequence). The V end lost 5 bases, the J end lost 1 base, and 8 bases lay between the germline ends.

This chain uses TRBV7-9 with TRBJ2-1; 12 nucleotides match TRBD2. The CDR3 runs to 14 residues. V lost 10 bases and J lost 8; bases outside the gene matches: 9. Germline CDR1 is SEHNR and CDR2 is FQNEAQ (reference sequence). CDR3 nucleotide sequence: TGTGCCACCCGCCCTAGCGGGGGGGCCCATGAGCAGTTCTTC. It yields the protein CATRPSGGAHEQFF.

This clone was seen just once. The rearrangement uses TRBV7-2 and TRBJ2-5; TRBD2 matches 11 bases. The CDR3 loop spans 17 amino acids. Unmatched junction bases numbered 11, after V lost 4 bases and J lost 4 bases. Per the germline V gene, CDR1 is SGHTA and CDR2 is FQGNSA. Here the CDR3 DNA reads TGTGCCAGCAGCTCGACGACTAGCGGGGCGACCGGAGAGACCCAGTACTTC. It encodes CASSSTTSGATGETQYF.

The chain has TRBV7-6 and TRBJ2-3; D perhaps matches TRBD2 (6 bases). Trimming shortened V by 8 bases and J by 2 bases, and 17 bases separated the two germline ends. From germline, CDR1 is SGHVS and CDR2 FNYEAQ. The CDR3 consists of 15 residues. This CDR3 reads CASLQSGTSTDTQYF. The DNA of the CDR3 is TGTGCCAGCCTACAATCCGGGACTTCCACAGATACGCAGTATTTT.

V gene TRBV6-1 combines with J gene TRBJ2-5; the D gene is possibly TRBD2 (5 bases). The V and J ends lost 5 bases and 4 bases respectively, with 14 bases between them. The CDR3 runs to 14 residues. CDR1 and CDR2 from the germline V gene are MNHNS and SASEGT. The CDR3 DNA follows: TGTGCCAGCAGTTCCGCAGGAGGAAGAGAGACCCAGTACTTC. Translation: CASSSAGGRETQYF.

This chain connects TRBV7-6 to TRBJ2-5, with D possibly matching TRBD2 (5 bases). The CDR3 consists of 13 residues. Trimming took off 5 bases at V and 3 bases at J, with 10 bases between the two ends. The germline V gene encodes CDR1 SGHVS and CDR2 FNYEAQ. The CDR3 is CASSPGLEETQYF. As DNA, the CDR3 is TGTGCCAGCAGCCCTGGACTTGAAGAGACCCAGTACTTC.

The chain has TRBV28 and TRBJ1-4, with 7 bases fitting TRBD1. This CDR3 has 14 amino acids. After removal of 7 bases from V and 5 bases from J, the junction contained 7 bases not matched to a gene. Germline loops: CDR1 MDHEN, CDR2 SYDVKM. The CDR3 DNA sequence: TGTGCCAGCACAGAGAGGGGGCCAAATGAAAAACTGTTTTTT. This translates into CASTERGPNEKLFF.

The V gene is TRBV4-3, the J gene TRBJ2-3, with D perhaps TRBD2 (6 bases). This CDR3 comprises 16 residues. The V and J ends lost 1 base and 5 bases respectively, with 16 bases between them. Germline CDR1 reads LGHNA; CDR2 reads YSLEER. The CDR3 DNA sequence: TGCGCCAGCAGCCAAGTCGCGGGGCAAGTGGGAGATACGCAGTATTTT. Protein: CASSQVAGQVGDTQYF.

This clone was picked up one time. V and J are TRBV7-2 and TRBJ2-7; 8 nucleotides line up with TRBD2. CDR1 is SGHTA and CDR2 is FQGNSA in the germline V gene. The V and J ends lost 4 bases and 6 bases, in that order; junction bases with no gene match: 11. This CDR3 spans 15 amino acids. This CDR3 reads CASSSLAGTVREQYF. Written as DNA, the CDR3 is TGTGCCAGCAGCTCGCTAGCGGGCACTGTGCGCGAGCAGTACTTC.

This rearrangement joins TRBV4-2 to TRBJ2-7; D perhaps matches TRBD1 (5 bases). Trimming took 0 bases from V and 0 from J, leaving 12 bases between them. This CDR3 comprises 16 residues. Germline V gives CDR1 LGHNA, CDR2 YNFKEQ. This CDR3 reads CASSQDQADSSYEQYF. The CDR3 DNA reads TGTGCCAGCAGCCAAGATCAGGCAGACAGCTCCTACGAGCAGTACTTC.

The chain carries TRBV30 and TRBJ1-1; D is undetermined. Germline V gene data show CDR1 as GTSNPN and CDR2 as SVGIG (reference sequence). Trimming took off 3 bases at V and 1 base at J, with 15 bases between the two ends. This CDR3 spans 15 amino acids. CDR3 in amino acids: CAWRSTIAQNTEAFF. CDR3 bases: TGTGCCTGGAGAAGTACTATAGCTCAGAACACTGAAGCTTTCTTT.

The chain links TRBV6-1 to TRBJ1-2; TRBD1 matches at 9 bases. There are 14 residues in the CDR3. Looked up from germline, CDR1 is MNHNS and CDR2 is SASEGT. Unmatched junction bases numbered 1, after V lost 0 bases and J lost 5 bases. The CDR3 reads CASSEAGTGYGYTF. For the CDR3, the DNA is TGTGCCAGCAGTGAAGCCGGGACAGGGTATGGCTACACCTTC.

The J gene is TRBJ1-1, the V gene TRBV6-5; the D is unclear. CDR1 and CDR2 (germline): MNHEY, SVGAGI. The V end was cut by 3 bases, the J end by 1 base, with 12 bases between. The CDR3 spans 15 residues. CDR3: CASSYHQAGNTEAFF. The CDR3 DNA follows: TGTGCCAGCAGTTATCATCAGGCTGGGAACACTGAAGCTTTCTTT.

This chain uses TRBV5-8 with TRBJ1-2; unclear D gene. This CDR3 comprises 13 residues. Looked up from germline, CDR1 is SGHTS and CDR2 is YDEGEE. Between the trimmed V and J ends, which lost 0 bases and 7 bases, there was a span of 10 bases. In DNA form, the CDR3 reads TGTGCCAGCAGCTTGGGAACCGCCGGTGGCTACACCTTC. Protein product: CASSLGTAGGYTF.

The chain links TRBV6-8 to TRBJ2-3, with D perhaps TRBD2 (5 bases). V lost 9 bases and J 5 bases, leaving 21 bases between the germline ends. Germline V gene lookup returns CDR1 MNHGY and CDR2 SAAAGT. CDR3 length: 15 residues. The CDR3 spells CASPLSRDVGDTQYF. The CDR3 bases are TGTGCCAGTCCCCTCTCCCGGGATGTAGGAGATACGCAGTATTTT.

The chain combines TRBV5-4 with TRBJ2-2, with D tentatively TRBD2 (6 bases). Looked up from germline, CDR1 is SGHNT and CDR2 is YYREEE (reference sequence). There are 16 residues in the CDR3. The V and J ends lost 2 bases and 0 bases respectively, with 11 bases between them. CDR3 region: CASSFLLATNTGELFF. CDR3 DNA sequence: TGTGCCAGCAGCTTCTTGCTAGCGACGAACACCGGGGAGCTGTTTTTT.